Listed here are 27 T cell receptor beta chains from one sample, sequenced in a study of T cell repertoires in cytomegalovirus infection. Each CDR3 protein is one row after TCRdb ran MiXCR on the reads. The data contain about 530,000 distinct CDR3 sequences, about 26% of them singletons. Sequenced: PBMCs. Every receptor here comes from a human donor in good health (CMV status not recorded). Some clones in this sample may be carry-over from other donors' samples.

This clonotype was counted only a few times. V is TRBV12-3 or TRBV12-4 and J is TRBJ1-2; TRBD1 agrees at 7 bases. The V and J ends lost 5 bases and 2 bases, in that order; junction bases with no gene match: 5. The CDR3 covers 14 residues. The CDR3 reads CASSRQGTNYGYTF. The CDR3 nucleotides read TGTGCCAGCAGTCGACAGGGTACAAACTATGGCTACACCTTC.

J is TRBJ1-6 and V is TRBV19; 9 bases are shared with TRBD1. CDR1 is LNHDA, CDR2 SQIVND, per germline (reference sequence). This CDR3 has 17 amino acids. V was clipped by 3 bases and J by 7 bases; unmatched bases: 10. The DNA for the CDR3 is TGTGCCAGTAGTATGTATACCGGGACAGGGCAAAATTCACCCCTCCACTTT. Protein sequence: CASSMYTGTGQNSPLHF.

The gene calls are TRBV29-1 and TRBJ1-3; no firm D call. Trimming cost V 5 bases and J 0 bases, with 11 bases left between them. The CDR3 contains 14 residues. Germline V gene data show CDR1 as SQVTM and CDR2 as ANQGSEA. CDR3 bases: TGCAGCGTTCAGGACGACCTCTCTGGAAACACCATATATTTT. Amino acid sequence: CSVQDDLSGNTIYF.

This clonotype has only a few counts. The gene calls are TRBV10-3 and TRBJ1-1; possibly TRBD1 for D (5 bases). Trimming shortened V by 8 bases and J by 3 bases, and 10 bases separated the two germline ends. The germline V gene encodes CDR1 ENHRY and CDR2 SYGVKD. This CDR3 comprises 12 residues. This CDR3 is CAIGRGDTEAFF. As DNA, the CDR3 is TGTGCCATCGGACGGGGGGACACTGAAGCTTTCTTT.

The table lists this clonotype with a few counts. This chain joins TRBV6-2 or TRBV6-3 and TRBJ1-5, with unresolved D. This CDR3 region has 14 residues. The germline V and J ends were trimmed by 7 bases and 11 bases, with 21 bases remaining between them. CDR1 and CDR2 from the germline V gene are MNHEY and SVGEGT. The CDR3 DNA reads as TGTGCCAGCAACACGGCGCAGGCCGGAGGAGCCCAGCATTTT. Its protein product is CASNTAQAGGAQHF.

The V gene is TRBV3-1, the J gene TRBJ2-7; D not resolved. Germline CDR1 is LGHDT and CDR2 is YNNKEL (reference sequence). V was pared by 0 bases and J by 9 bases, with 12 bases between. The CDR3 contains 13 residues. CDR3 loop: CASSQDGSLWQYF. The CDR3 DNA sequence: TGTGCCAGCAGCCAAGACGGTAGTCTTTGGCAGTACTTC.

The chain recombines TRBV24-1 with TRBJ2-1, with 11 bases identical to TRBD2. V dropped 0 bases and J dropped 3; count of bases not matched to a gene: 3. The CDR3 loop spans 17 amino acids. CDR1 is KGHDR, CDR2 SFDVKD, per germline. In DNA, the CDR3 is TGTGCCACCAGTGATTTGCCCGGGACTAGCGGCTACAATGAGCAGTTCTTC. Residues: CATSDLPGTSGYNEQFF.

This clonotype has a handful of counts. This chain uses TRBV10-3 with TRBJ1-5; no reliable D call. Between the trimmed V and J ends, which lost 4 bases and 2 bases, there was a span of 9 bases. This CDR3 has 14 residues. The germline V gene encodes CDR1 ENHRY and CDR2 SYGVKD. The CDR3 region has the DNA TGTGCCATCAGTGGTGACATGGGCAATCAGCCCCAGCATTTT. It is translated as CAISGDMGNQPQHF.

This chain connects TRBV6-5 to TRBJ1-5; 8 bases agree with TRBD1. The J segment lost 1 base and the V segment lost 6 bases, leaving 5 bases of the junction unmatched. Germline CDR1 is MNHEY and CDR2 is SVGAGI. This CDR3 is built from 15 residues. The CDR3 reads CASRPQGASNQPQHF. CDR3 bases: TGTGCCAGCAGACCCCAGGGGGCCAGCAATCAGCCCCAGCATTTT.

This clonotype was recorded many times. The genes are TRBV7-2 and TRBJ2-7, with 9 bases matching TRBD1. The V gene end was trimmed by 5 bases and the J gene end by 2 bases; junction bases not matched to a gene: 4. The germline gives CDR1 SGHTA, CDR2 FQGNSA. The CDR3 length is 14 residues. The CDR3 protein is CASSARQGAYEQYV. The CDR3 region has the DNA TGTGCCAGCAGCGCTCGACAGGGGGCCTACGAGCAGTACGTC.

The chain has TRBV5-6 and TRBJ2-7; 7 nucleotides align to TRBD2. Germline V gene lookup returns CDR1 SGHDT and CDR2 YYEEEE. The CDR3 spans 13 residues. J gave up 6 bases and V 4 bases, and 7 bases lay outside the gene matches. The CDR3 sequence is CASSRDYFSEQYF. DNA for the CDR3: TGTGCCAGCAGCCGGGACTACTTCTCCGAGCAGTACTTC.

In its sample, this clonotype was seen once. The V and J genes are TRBV6-2 or TRBV6-3 and TRBJ2-4, with TRBD2 matching 14 bases. The J segment lost 7 bases and the V segment lost 5 bases, leaving 10 bases of the junction unmatched. CDR1 and CDR2 (germline): MNHEY, SVGEGT. The CDR3 is 17 residues long. Here the CDR3 reads CASSITGTSGRRNIQYF. The CDR3 nucleotides read TGTGCCAGCAGTATAACTGGGACTAGCGGGAGACGGAACATTCAGTACTTC.

The J gene is TRBJ2-3, the V gene TRBV5-1; 10 bases fit TRBD1. The CDR3 length is 16 residues. V was pared by 4 bases and J by 3 bases, with 8 bases of the junction left unmatched. The germline V gene has CDR1 SGHRS and CDR2 YFSETQ. In DNA form, the CDR3 reads TGCGCCAGCAGCACCGGACAGGGGGTCCGGACAGATACGCAGTATTTT. Protein sequence: CASSTGQGVRTDTQYF.

J is TRBJ2-5 and V is TRBV12-3 or TRBV12-4; 9 nucleotides line up with TRBD2. The V and J ends lost 7 bases and 4 bases, in that order; junction bases with no gene match: 10. This CDR3 has 15 amino acids. CDR3 region: CASKGLREGLETQYF. The CDR3, as DNA: TGTGCCAGCAAGGGTTTGCGGGAGGGCCTAGAGACCCAGTACTTC.

The J gene is TRBJ2-7, the V gene TRBV7-8; D unclear. The CDR3 runs 12 residues. The ends were cut back, 3 bases at V and 7 bases at J, with 10 bases in the middle. Germline lookup yields CDR1 SGHVS and CDR2 FQNEAQ. The CDR3: CASSFLLDEQYF. The DNA of the CDR3 is TGTGCCAGCAGCTTTTTACTGGATGAGCAGTACTTC.

This clonotype was seen a handful of times. This chain joins TRBV27 and TRBJ1-5; tentatively, D is TRBD1 (6 bases). The germline V gene has CDR1 MNHEY and CDR2 SMNVEV (reference sequence). This CDR3 is built from 15 residues. V was cut by 6 bases and J by 0 bases, with 12 bases left in between. The DNA of the CDR3 is TGTGCCAGCAGCTTGGACAGAAATAGCAATCAGCCCCAGCATTTT. Its translation: CASSLDRNSNQPQHF.

CDR3 nucleotide sequence: TGTGCCAGCAGTTTGAGTGGTAGGGATGGCTACACCTTC. The encoded protein is CASSLSGRDGYTF. The chain is built from TRBV27 and TRBJ1-2, with D hard to call. V lost 3 bases to trimming and J lost 6 bases, with 11 bases between them. The length of the CDR3 is 13 residues. From germline, CDR1 is MNHEY and CDR2 SMNVEV (reference sequence).

As for this clonotype: A much larger clone lies one base from this, so it may be a read error. Here the CDR3 reads CARSYGGSGNTQYF. CDR3 DNA sequence: TGTGCCAGAAGTTATGGGGGCAGTGGGAATACGCAGTATTTT. The rearrangement uses TRBV28 and TRBJ2-3; possible D gene TRBD1, 6 bases. The CDR3 sequence is 14 residues long. Germline-derived CDR1 and CDR2 are MDHEN and SYDVKM.

This clonotype was found many times. The V call is TRBV7-2, the J call TRBJ2-3, with TRBD2 as a possible D gene (5 bases). This CDR3 has 13 amino acids. Trimming shortened V by 1 base and J by 6 bases, and 8 bases separated the two germline ends. Germline V gives CDR1 SGHTA, CDR2 FQGNSA. CDR3 loop: CASSLGADDTQYF. The CDR3 DNA sequence: TGTGCCAGCAGCTTAGGAGCGGACGATACGCAGTATTTT.

There are a few counts of this clonotype. J is TRBJ1-1 and V is TRBV11-2; D is undetermined. Trimming cost V 2 bases and J 4 bases, with 11 bases left between them. The CDR3 runs 14 residues. CDR1 is SGHAT and CDR2 is FQNNGV in the germline V gene. The CDR3 here is CASSLWSYGTEAFF. In DNA, the CDR3 is TGTGCCAGCAGCTTATGGTCGTACGGCACTGAAGCTTTCTTT.

This clonotype has a count of ten or more. This chain joins TRBV7-2 and TRBJ2-3; D is perhaps TRBD1 or TRBD2 (5 bases each). The CDR3 spans 13 residues. The germline V gene has CDR1 SGHTA and CDR2 FQGNSA. Trimming took 4 bases from V and 10 from J, leaving 15 bases between them. CDR3 sequence reads: CASSSAGTMAQYF. The CDR3 region has the DNA TGTGCCAGCAGCTCAGCCGGGACCATGGCGCAGTATTTT.

J is TRBJ1-1 and V is TRBV6-1, with D maybe TRBD1 (5 bases). Trimming took off 4 bases at V and 4 bases at J, with 13 bases between the two ends. The CDR3 contains 14 residues. Germline CDR1 is MNHNS and CDR2 is SASEGT. The CDR3 reads CASSGWGLGTEAFF. CDR3 bases: TGTGCCAGCAGTGGGTGGGGACTGGGCACTGAAGCTTTCTTT.

The gene calls are TRBV24-1 and TRBJ2-5; D remains unclear. This CDR3 has 15 residues. Trimming cost V 7 bases and J 3 bases, with 17 bases left between them. Germline V gives CDR1 KGHDR, CDR2 SFDVKD. The CDR3 DNA sequence: TGTGCCACCAGCATAATGACACTCACAAAAGAGACCCAGTACTTC. It specifies CATSIMTLTKETQYF.

The J gene is TRBJ2-3, the V gene TRBV20-1, with D possibly TRBD1 on 5 matching bases. Trimming pared 0 bases from V and 2 bases from J, leaving 12 bases between. CDR1 and CDR2 (germline): DFQATT, SNEGSKA (reference sequence). This CDR3 comprises 15 residues. CDR3 residues: CSARDPGKNTDTQYF. CDR3 sequence (DNA): TGCAGTGCTAGAGATCCAGGGAAGAACACAGATACGCAGTATTTT.

The J gene is TRBJ1-2, the V gene TRBV19, with 9 nucleotides matching TRBD1. The germline gives CDR1 LNHDA, CDR2 SQIVND (reference sequence). This CDR3 spans 15 amino acids. V was pared by 5 bases and J by 7 bases, with 11 bases of the junction left unmatched. CDR3 nucleotides: TGTGCCAGTAGTGCCCGGACAGGGGAAGGTTCTGGCTACACCTTC. This gives the protein CASSARTGEGSGYTF. The whole variable domain, remainder taken from reference TRBV19 and TRBJ1-2, is DGGITQSPKYLFRKEGQNVTLSCEQNLNHDAMYWYRQDPGQGLRLIYYSQIVNDFQKGDIAEGYSVSREKKESFPLTVTSAQKNPTAFYLCASSARTGEGSGYTFGSGTRLTVV.

The chain carries TRBV27 and TRBJ2-3; D not resolved. This CDR3 has 18 amino acids. The germline V and J ends were trimmed by 0 bases and 4 bases, with 20 bases remaining between them. From germline, CDR1 is MNHEY and CDR2 SMNVEV (reference sequence). The CDR3 sequence is CASSLSPPPAIKPDTQYF. The CDR3 DNA sequence: TGTGCCAGCAGTTTATCCCCCCCCCCGGCTATTAAGCCAGATACGCAGTATTTT.

There are a few counts of this clonotype. V is TRBV6-6 and J is TRBJ2-7; TRBD1 agrees at 7 bases. CDR3 size: 14 residues. J gave up 2 bases and V 5 bases, and 6 bases lay outside the gene matches. Germline V lookup: CDR1 MNHNY, CDR2 SVGAGI (reference sequence). In nucleotides, the CDR3 is TGTGCCAGCAGTGCCCCAGGGGGTCCCTACGAGCAGTACGTC. Its translation is CASSAPGGPYEQYV.